The clone carrying this TCR beta chain appeared a few times. Its antigen remains unidentified. Once RNA had been extracted, it was reverse transcribed into cDNA to act as the sequencing template. The table came from immunoSEQ multiplex PCR; TCRdb's copy has only in-frame clones and leaves some out. The sample has under 350,000 clones, more than 45% seen once; the top ten hold under 2%. The data derive from a study of CD8+ T cells in alopecia areata. Indicated treatment: oral pan-JAK inhibitor, 5-10 mg twice daily. This CDR3 contains 13 residues. The germline V gene encodes CDR1 MDHEN and CDR2 SYDVKM. Trimming removed 5 bases from V and 5 bases from J, with 12 bases in between. Study results and caveats: Expanded CD8+ clones among the top 100, and scalp clonality, were significantly decreased by tofacitinib. Many expanded lesional clones persisted in scalp and blood during tofacitinib. Researchers say the link of baseline CD8+ expansion to response remains uncertain, with one nonresponder.

This chain uses TRBV28 with TRBJ2-5; a weak D match, TRBD1 (6 bases). The specimen was CD4+ T cells sorted from blood, collected at week 24, from a patient treated with tofacitinib. This receptor was identified in a human donor with alopecia areata. CDR3 nucleotides: TGTGCCAGCAGTCTCCCAGGGGAGGAGACCCAGTACTTC. This encodes CASSLPGEETQYF.